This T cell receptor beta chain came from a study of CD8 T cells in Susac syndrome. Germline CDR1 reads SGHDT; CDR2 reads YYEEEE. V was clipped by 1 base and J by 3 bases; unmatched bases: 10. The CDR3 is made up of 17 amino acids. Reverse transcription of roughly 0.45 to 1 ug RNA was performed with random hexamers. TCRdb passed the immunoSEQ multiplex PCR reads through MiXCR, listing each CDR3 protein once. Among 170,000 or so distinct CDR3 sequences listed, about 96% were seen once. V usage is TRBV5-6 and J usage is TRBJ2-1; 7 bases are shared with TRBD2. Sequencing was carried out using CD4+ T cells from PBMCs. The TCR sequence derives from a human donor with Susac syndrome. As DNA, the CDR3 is TGTGCCAGCAGCTTGCTAGGACCTCGGGGGGTCTACAATGAGCAGTTCTTC. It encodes CASSLLGPRGVYNEQFF.